Reported below is one T cell receptor beta chain. These data originate in a study of T cell responses to AZD1222 COVID-19 vaccine. Sequencing was performed with immunoSEQ multiplex PCR; in TCRdb, only in-frame clones are kept and a portion is missing. This sample has 100,000 to 150,000 clones, with 87% found just once. The sequence was collected from an adult in good health. Sequenced here: peripheral blood, sampled on day 0 of AZD1222 vaccination.

CDR3 in amino acids: CASSYPGSHTQYF. The DNA of the CDR3 is TGTGCCAGCAGTTACCCCGGGTCTCATACGCAGTATTTT. This chain joins TRBV6-5 and TRBJ2-3, with D uncertain. From germline, CDR1 is MNHEY and CDR2 SVGAGI. The V end lost 2 bases, the J end lost 7 bases, and 10 bases lay between the germline ends. This CDR3 is 13 amino acids long.